One sample yielded the 5 T cell receptor beta chains listed below, sequenced in a study of T cells in Graves' hyperthyroidism and ophthalmopathy. TCR beta CDR3 sequences were amplified from RNA transcripts. A first-round RT-PCR of the TCR CDR3 used the HTBI primer set. Each CDR3 protein is one row after TCRdb ran MiXCR on the multiplex PCR reads. The data contain hundreds of thousands of distinct CDR3 sequences, about 15% of them singletons. Input material: blood. The source of these receptors is a man between 18 and 35 years old with Graves' ophthalmopathy.

This clonotype was recorded many times. For the CDR3, the DNA is TGCGCCAGCAGCTTGGACAAGGGGAACACTGAAGCTTTCTTT. Residues: CASSLDKGNTEAFF. This chain uses TRBV5-1 with TRBJ1-1; D is ambiguous. Per the germline V gene, CDR1 is SGHRS and CDR2 is YFSETQ. CDR3 length equals 14 residues. V was trimmed by 0 bases and J by 1 base, leaving 7 bases between them.

This clonotype was found many times. The chain has TRBV2 and TRBJ1-6; 8 bases fit TRBD1. The CDR3 length is 15 residues. The trim removed 5 bases at V and 8 bases at J, leaving 8 bases unmatched. CDR1 is SNHLY and CDR2 is FYNNEI in the germline V gene. The CDR3 nucleotides read TGTGCCAGCAGTCCGGACAGGGCACGGGATTCACCCCTCCACTTT. This sequence encodes CASSPDRARDSPLHF.

The table lists this clonotype with many counts. The chain combines TRBV27 with TRBJ1-5; the D gene is possibly TRBD1 (6 bases). Germline CDR1 reads MNHEY; CDR2 reads SMNVEV (reference sequence). Trimming removed 3 bases at V and 6 bases at J, with 9 bases between. This CDR3 is 13 amino acids long. The CDR3 bases are TGTGCCAGCAGTTTGTTCAGGGGTCAGCCCCAGCATTTT. Protein sequence: CASSLFRGQPQHF.

This clonotype has ten or more counts. The chain couples TRBV2 to TRBJ2-7; D might be TRBD2 (5 bases). V gave up 3 bases and J gave up 5 bases, with 14 bases separating them. The V gene's germline CDR1 is SNHLY and CDR2 FYNNEI. The CDR3 length is 14 residues. CDR3 residues: CASSERAGIHEQYF. The CDR3 DNA reads as TGTGCCAGCAGTGAGCGGGCAGGTATCCACGAGCAGTACTTC.

Ten or more counts support this clonotype. CDR3 nucleotides: TGTGCCAGCAAAAATACAGGGACGGGGGAGCAGTACTTC. Its protein product is CASKNTGTGEQYF. The chain has TRBV12-3 or TRBV12-4 and TRBJ2-7; D possibly corresponds to TRBD1 (6 bases). Trimming stripped 7 bases from V and 7 bases from J, with 17 bases between. The CDR3 consists of 13 residues.